This entry describes one T cell receptor beta chain. Its antigen is unidentified. Germline values: CDR1 LNHDA, CDR2 SQIVND (reference sequence). V shed 6 bases and J 0 bases; nucleotides not matched to a gene: 18. CDR3 length equals 20 residues. Some clones are missing from TCRdb's copy, which holds only in-frame ones; the method was immunoSEQ multiplex PCR. The sample lists roughly 30,000 clones; roughly four fifths were seen once. The data derive from a study of a mutant IDH1 vaccine in newly diagnosed glioma. Study background: Before enrollment, patients got radiotherapy alone, temozolomide alone, or mostly the combination.

The time point denotes: week 47, end of study. A 20-mer mutant IDH1 peptide at 300 ug was injected subcutaneously with topical imiquimod. The input for sequencing was PBMCs, taken from a glioma patient whose treatment included an IDH1 peptide vaccine. The clonotype originates from a man aged 25-45 years with glioma. V gene TRBV19 combines with J gene TRBJ1-5; 9 bases match TRBD1. DNA of the CDR3: TGTGCCAGTAGGGGGGGACTTACAGGGGGCGCTGGAGCTAGCAATCAGCCCCAGCATTTT. It translates to CASRGGLTGGAGASNQPQHF.